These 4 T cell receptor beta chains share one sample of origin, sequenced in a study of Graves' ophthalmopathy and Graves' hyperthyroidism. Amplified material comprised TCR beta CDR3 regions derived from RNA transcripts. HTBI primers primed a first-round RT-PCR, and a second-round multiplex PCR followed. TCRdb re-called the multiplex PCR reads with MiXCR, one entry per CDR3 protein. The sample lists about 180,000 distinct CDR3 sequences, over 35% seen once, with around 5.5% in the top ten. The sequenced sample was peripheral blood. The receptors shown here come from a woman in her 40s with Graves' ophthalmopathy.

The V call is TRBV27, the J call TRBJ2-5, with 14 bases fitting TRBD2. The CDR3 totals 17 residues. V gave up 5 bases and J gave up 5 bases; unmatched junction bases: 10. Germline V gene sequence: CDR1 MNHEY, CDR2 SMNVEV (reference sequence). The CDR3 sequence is CASSTQGLAGEWETQYF. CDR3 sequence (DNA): TGTGCCAGCAGTACACAGGGACTAGCGGGAGAATGGGAGACCCAGTACTTC.

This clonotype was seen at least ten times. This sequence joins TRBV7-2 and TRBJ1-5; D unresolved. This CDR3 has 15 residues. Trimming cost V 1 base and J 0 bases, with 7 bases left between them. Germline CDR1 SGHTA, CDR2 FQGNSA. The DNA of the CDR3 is TGTGCCAGCAGCTTAGGCGGATTTAGCAATCAGCCCCAGCATTTT. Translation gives CASSLGGFSNQPQHF.

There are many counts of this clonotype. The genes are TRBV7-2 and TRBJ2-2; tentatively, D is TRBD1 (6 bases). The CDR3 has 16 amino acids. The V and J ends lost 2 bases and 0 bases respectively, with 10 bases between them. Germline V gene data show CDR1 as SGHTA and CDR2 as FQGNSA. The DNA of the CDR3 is TGTGCCAGCAGCTTATCGCCAGGGGCGAACACCGGGGAGCTGTTTTTT. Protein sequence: CASSLSPGANTGELFF.

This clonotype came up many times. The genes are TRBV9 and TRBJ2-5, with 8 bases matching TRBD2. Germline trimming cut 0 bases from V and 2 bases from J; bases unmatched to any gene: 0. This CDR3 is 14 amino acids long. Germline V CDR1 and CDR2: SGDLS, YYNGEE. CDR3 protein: CASSVGLAQETQYF. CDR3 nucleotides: TGTGCCAGCAGCGTAGGACTAGCGCAAGAGACCCAGTACTTC.